This TCR beta chain was found in a study of CD8 T cells in ankylosing spondylitis. Study observations and caveats: In the blood and synovial fluid of reactive arthritis, some motif variants had been previously reported. Made up of fewer than ten highly homologous variants, a TCR beta motif appeared characteristic of ankylosing spondylitis blood.

The CDR3 length is 14 residues. V shed 2 bases, J shed 7 bases, and the junction held 4 bases outside the gene matches. Per germline, CDR1 MNHEY and CDR2 SVGAGI. Note on this clonotype: Its antigen is as yet unknown.

In making TCR beta libraries, quantitative 5'-RACE with molecular barcodes was used. Via MiXCR, TCRdb re-called the 5' RACE reads, giving one row per CDR3 protein. The table has over 400,000 distinct CDR3 sequences, roughly 25% seen once. What was sequenced was blood, either unsorted or a sorted T cell fraction (not recorded which). The TCR originated in a male donor with ankylosing spondylitis. The chain has TRBV6-5 and TRBJ1-4, with TRBD1 identical over 7 bases. CDR3 coding DNA: TGTGCCAGCAGTTACAGGGGGCTGGGTGAAAAACTGTTTTTT. Protein sequence: CASSYRGLGEKLFF.